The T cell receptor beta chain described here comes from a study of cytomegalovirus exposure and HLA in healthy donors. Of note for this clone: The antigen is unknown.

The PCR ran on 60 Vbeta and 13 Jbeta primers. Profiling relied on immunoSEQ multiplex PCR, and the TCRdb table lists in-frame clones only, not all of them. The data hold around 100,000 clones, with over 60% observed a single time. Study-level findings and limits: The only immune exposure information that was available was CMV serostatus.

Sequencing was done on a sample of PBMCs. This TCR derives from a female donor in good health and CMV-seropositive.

The CDR3 DNA reads TGTGCCAGCAGCCAAGCTGTCAGGGGGGATGGCTACACCTTC. Translating gives CASSQAVRGDGYTF. The genes are TRBV14 and TRBJ1-2, with 7 bases aligning to TRBD1. Per germline, CDR1 SGHDN and CDR2 FVKESK. V was pared by 1 base and J by 6 bases, with 5 bases of the junction left unmatched. CDR3 length: 14 amino acids.